This TCR beta chain appears in the sequencing data of a study of blood T cell repertoires in COVID-19 (dated by TCRdb to the early 2020s). In the study overall: Collaborator samples came from the United States, Italy and Spain and covered acute and convalescent phases of COVID-19. The prospective study material was composed of cDNA or gDNA derived from T cells, B-cell-depleted T cells, or PBMCs. Subjects who had been exposed to COVID-19, were actively infected with it, or had recovered from it provided the deeply sampled blood TCRbeta repertoires that made up the dataset. The repertoires were released in a freely available public database intended as a resource for research on the immune response to SARS-CoV-2. The samples were drawn from two sources: the first 160 participants of the ongoing ImmuneRACE study, and approximately 1,300 subjects contributed by 6 global collaborators. Sample metadata almost always included a de-identified subject ID, COVID-19 status, age in years and sex. HLA class I and class II types, where available, came from metadata supplied by the sample provider rather than from assay-based typing.

Study-wide findings and limitations: The amount of clinical and demographic metadata varied by source and participant and was provided uncurated.

At the junction V is shortened by 4 bases and J by 4 bases; bases outside the gene matches: 5. Via the germline V gene, CDR1 is SGHAT and CDR2 FQNNGV. There are 15 amino acids in the CDR3, from cysteine to phenylalanine inclusive. Only the CDR3 region is kept as DNA, spanning 45 bases read in frame from base 1. At one collaborating source in Seattle, patients were enrolled during active infection and were followed longitudinally through the course of disease. Collaborating institutions collected whole blood in K2EDTA tubes following their own protocols. Collaborator samples were shipped for TCRbeta analysis as frozen whole blood, isolated PBMCs, or DNA extracted from either sample type. Points on this clone: Its antigen target is currently unknown. Per-base qualities were not stored, and no clone one base away is much larger.

TCRbeta CDR3 regions were amplified from genomic DNA using the immunoSEQ Assay, a bias-controlled multiplex PCR. For the original study's pipeline: The number of nucleated cells in each sample was estimated from the amplification of reference gene primers within the assay. Sequence reads were collapsed and filtered to measure the absolute abundance of every unique TCRbeta CDR3 rearrangement. For each sample, productive Simpson clonality was calculated as the square root of Simpson's diversity index across productive rearrangements. TCRdb carries this immuneACCESS record with in-frame sequences only. Its versions omit some clonotypes, under half of them owing to an unresolved V gene in the studies checked, with the rest unexplained. V and J calls and clone size are copied from that table; D and trimming were computed from the DNA. This sample gives roughly 190,000 clones in total; around 81% of them show up just once. Jointly, the top ten make up 8% to 13% of the sample.

This chain is built from TRBV11-2 and TRBJ2-3; 10 bases in the middle match TRBD2. The source material was peripheral blood. The sequence was obtained from a middle-aged woman with COVID-19, enrolled during active disease. DNA sequence: TGTGCCAGCAGCTCAGCGGGGGGGAAACCAGATACGCAGTATTTT. The resulting protein is CASSSAGGKPDTQYF.